Shown below are 4 T cell receptor beta chains from a single sample sequenced in a study of shared clonotypes between healthy human individuals. The table came from immunoSEQ multiplex PCR; TCRdb's copy has only in-frame clones and leaves some out. The table has about 2.4 million clones, more than 90% seen once. The sequencing input was naive CD4+ T cells sorted from blood. Regarding subset: CD45RA+ positively selected. The receptors were sampled from a young man in good health.

This chain links TRBV9 with TRBJ2-5; 8 bases line up with TRBD1. The CDR3 totals 13 residues. Germline trimming cut 4 bases from V and 4 bases from J; bases unmatched to any gene: 3. Germline values: CDR1 SGDLS, CDR2 YYNGEE. The CDR3 DNA reads TGTGCCAGCAGCCCAGGGACAGGAGAGACCCAGTACTTC. Translated, it gives CASSPGTGETQYF. Full variable domain (outside the CDR3, taken from reference TRBV9 and TRBJ2-5): DSGVTQTPKHLITATGQRVTLRCSPRSGDLSVYWYQQSLDQGLQFLIQYYNGEERAKGNILERFSAQQFPDLHSELNLSSLELGDSALYFCASSPGTGETQYFGPGTRLLVL.

The V call is TRBV2, the J call TRBJ2-2; D possibly corresponds to TRBD2 (5 bases). The germline gives CDR1 SNHLY, CDR2 FYNNEI. This CDR3 has 13 residues. V was clipped by 6 bases and J by 6 bases, with 11 bases between them. The CDR3 reads CASRAERAGELFF. The CDR3 DNA sequence: TGTGCCAGCAGGGCCGAGAGGGCCGGGGAGCTGTTTTTT.

This clone was seen only a few times. V gene TRBV27 combines with J gene TRBJ1-6; possibly TRBD1 for D (5 bases). Germline-derived CDR1 and CDR2 are MNHEY and SMNVEV (reference sequence). V lost 5 bases and J 8 bases, leaving 10 bases between the germline ends. The CDR3 contains 13 residues. The CDR3 loop reads CASSPRGDSPLHF. The CDR3 bases are TGTGCCAGCAGTCCCCGGGGGGATTCACCCCTCCACTTT.

The V gene is TRBV5-1, the J gene TRBJ1-1; the D gene is possibly TRBD1 (6 bases). The CDR3 contains 14 residues. V was cut by 5 bases and J by 1 base, with 12 bases left in between. Germline CDR1 reads SGHRS; CDR2 reads YFSETQ. CDR3 residues: CASSSQQGNTEAFF. CDR3 in DNA: TGCGCCAGCAGTTCACAACAGGGGAACACTGAAGCTTTCTTT.